These 8 T cell receptor beta chains originate from one sample sequenced in a study of Ad26.COV2.S vaccination and SARS-CoV-2 variants. Assay: immunoSEQ multiplex PCR; the TCRdb copy retains only in-frame clones and omits some. The sample contains around 370,000 clones, about 91% of which appear only once. Sequenced here: peripheral blood, sampled after recovery from COVID-19. The receptors were sampled from a human donor who had recovered from COVID-19.

The chain uses TRBV18 and TRBJ1-4; TRBD1 is a possible D gene (6 bases). The germline V gene encodes CDR1 KGHSH and CDR2 LQKENI. Trimming stripped 0 bases from V and 8 bases from J, with 7 bases between. CDR3 length: 13 residues. The CDR3 nucleotides read TGTGCCAGCTCACCACCGGGGGCGGAAAAACTGTTTTTT. Residues: CASSPPGAEKLFF.

The genes are TRBV5-1 and TRBJ2-5, with D uncertain. Trimming removed 0 bases from V and 0 bases from J, with 6 bases in between. The length of the CDR3 is 14 residues. CDR1 is SGHRS, CDR2 YFSETQ, per germline. CDR3 sequence (DNA): TGCGCCAGCAGCTTGGAGCGCCACCAAGAGACCCAGTACTTC. Residues: CASSLERHQETQYF.

This clone was recorded once. V usage is TRBV25-1 and J usage is TRBJ1-1; maybe TRBD1 (5 bases). V was shortened by 3 bases and J by 6 bases, with 11 bases between the two germline ends. The CDR3 has 13 residues. The germline V gene has CDR1 MGHDK and CDR2 SYGVNS. CDR3 loop: CASSEAGVSEAFF. The CDR3 bases are TGTGCCAGCAGTGAGGCGGGGGTCTCTGAAGCTTTCTTT.

The genes are TRBV5-1 and TRBJ2-2, with 8 bases identical to TRBD1. Germline trimming cut 0 bases from V and 6 bases from J; bases unmatched to any gene: 13. The CDR3 is made up of 18 amino acids. Per germline, CDR1 SGHRS and CDR2 YFSETQ. CDR3 bases: TGCGCCAGCAGCTTGGCCGGGCTCCAGGGGGCCTGGGCCGGGGAGCTGTTTTTT. It specifies CASSLAGLQGAWAGELFF.

The chain joins TRBV6-6 to TRBJ1-4; D gene uncertain. CDR1 and CDR2 from the germline V gene are MNHNY and SVGAGI (reference sequence). The CDR3 has 15 amino acids. The germline V and J ends were trimmed by 4 bases and 3 bases, with 12 bases remaining between them. Written as DNA, the CDR3 is TGTGCCAGCAGTTTACGGGGAGTATCTAATGAAAAACTGTTTTTT. Translated, it gives CASSLRGVSNEKLFF.

DNA for the CDR3: TGTGCCAGCAGTTACTCCCGTAACAATGAGCAGTTCTTC. It translates to CASSYSRNNEQFF. The genes are TRBV6-6 and TRBJ2-1; D gene unclear. The length of the CDR3 is 13 residues. The germline gives CDR1 MNHNY, CDR2 SVGAGI (reference sequence). The germline V and J ends were trimmed by 0 bases and 5 bases, with 5 bases remaining between them.

The chain joins TRBV6-4 to TRBJ2-1; 8 bases align to TRBD1. Trimming removed 5 bases from V and 10 bases from J; junction bases left unmatched: 4. The CDR3 consists of 12 residues. Germline CDR1 is MRHNA and CDR2 is SNTAGT. CDR3 nucleotide sequence: TGTGCCAGCAGTAGGACAGGGAAAGAGCAGTTCTTC. Protein product: CASSRTGKEQFF.

The rearrangement links TRBV6-5 to TRBJ2-1, with 8 bases fitting TRBD2. CDR1 and CDR2 from the germline V gene are MNHEY and SVGAGI. The CDR3 runs to 15 residues. With 5 bases clipped from V and 10 bases from J, the junction kept 13 bases outside the gene matches. CDR3 coding DNA: TGTGCCAGCAGTCCCTACCGGGGGGGCCGACTCGAGCAGTTCTTC. It codes for CASSPYRGGRLEQFF.